Listed below are T cell receptor beta chains from one sample, sequenced in a study of OX40 agonist ivuxolimab in advanced cancers. Measured with immunoSEQ multiplex PCR; TCRdb has only the in-frame clones, and not every one. Seen here are over 50,000 clones, 86% observed once, and the top ten hold 0.55% to 0.6%. The sequenced sample was CD4+ or CD8+ T cells sorted from blood, obtained in a trial of the OX40 agonist ivuxolimab. The receptors were sampled from an adult with an advanced solid tumor such as melanoma, head and neck, liver or kidney cancer. Both conserved end residues are part of each CDR3. Each record gives: D gene, J gene, clone size, V gene, CDR3 DNA, CDR3 protein. A D gene is named only where the DNA matches it firmly. Only some rows state a clone size, as once, few, many or a class for expanded clones.

- | TRBJ2-5 | - | TRBV7-2 | TGTGCCAGCACCGAAACAAACGTCCAAGAGACCCAGTACTTC | CASTETNVQETQYF
- | TRBJ2-1 | - | TRBV5-1 | TGCGCCAGCAGCTCGGGGTCCTCCTACAATGAGCAGTTCTTC | CASSSGSSYNEQFF
- | TRBJ2-1 | - | TRBV19 | TGTGCCAGTAGTAGGGACTCAGAATACAATGAGCAGTTCTTC | CASSRDSEYNEQFF
- | TRBJ1-1 | - | TRBV5-4 | TGTGCCAGCAGCCCTACCAGGGGATCCAACACTGAAGCTTTCTTT | CASSPTRGSNTEAFF
TRBD1 | TRBJ2-5 | - | TRBV19 | TGTGCCAGTAGTCCAGGGGACAGGGGGGGTGCGGAGACCCAGTACTTC | CASSPGDRGGAETQYF
TRBD1 | TRBJ1-6 | - | TRBV19 | TGTGCCAGTAGTATAGATTTTTGGGACAGTAATTCACCCCTCCACTTT | CASSIDFWDSNSPLHF
- | TRBJ2-3 | - | TRBV15 | TGTGCCACCAGCAGAGCCCGTGGAGTTGCAGATACGCAGTATTTT | CATSRARGVADTQYF
- | TRBJ2-7 | - | TRBV29-1 | TGCAGCGTTTCCCCTCGAACAAGCTCCTACGAGCAGTACTTC | CSVSPRTSSYEQYF
TRBD1 | TRBJ2-5 | - | TRBV10-3 | TGTGCCATCAGTGAGTTGGGACAGGGGGAGACCCAGTACTTC | CAISELGQGETQYF
TRBD2 | TRBJ2-7 | - | TRBV23-1 | TGCGCCAGCAGTCAAGGCGGGACTAGCTTCCACGAGCAGTACTTC | CASSQGGTSFHEQYF
TRBD2 | TRBJ2-1 | - | TRBV4-2 | TGTGCCAGCAGCCGTACTAGCGGGGGGGCCAGTGAGCAGTTCTTC | CASSRTSGGASEQFF
- | TRBJ2-3 | - | TRBV7-2 | TGTGCCAGCAGCTTATCGGGTCTCTCTAGCACAGATACGCAGTATTTT | CASSLSGLSSTDTQYF
TRBD1 | TRBJ1-2 | - | TRBV4-1 | TGCGCCAGCAGTTTGACAGGGGTCTATGGCTACACCTTC | CASSLTGVYGYTF
TRBD2 | TRBJ2-1 | - | TRBV30 | TGTGCCAGATGGACTAGCGGGAGCAATGAGCAGTTCTTC | CARWTSGSNEQFF
TRBD2 | TRBJ2-7 | once | TRBV7-8 | TGTGCCAGCAGACAGAATTGGCGGGGGGGCGGTATCTACGAGCAGTACTTC | CASRQNWRGGGIYEQYF